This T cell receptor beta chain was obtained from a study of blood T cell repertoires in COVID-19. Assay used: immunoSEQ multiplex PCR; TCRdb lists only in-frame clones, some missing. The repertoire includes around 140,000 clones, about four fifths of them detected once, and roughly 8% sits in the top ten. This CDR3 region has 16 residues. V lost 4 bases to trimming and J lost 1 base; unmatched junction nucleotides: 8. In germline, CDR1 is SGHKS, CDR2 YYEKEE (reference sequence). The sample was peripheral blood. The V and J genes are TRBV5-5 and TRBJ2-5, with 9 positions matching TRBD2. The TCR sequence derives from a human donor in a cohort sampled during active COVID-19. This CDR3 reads CASSPGGGRVQETQYF. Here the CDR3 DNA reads TGTGCCAGCAGCCCGGGGGGCGGGAGGGTCCAAGAGACCCAGTACTTC.